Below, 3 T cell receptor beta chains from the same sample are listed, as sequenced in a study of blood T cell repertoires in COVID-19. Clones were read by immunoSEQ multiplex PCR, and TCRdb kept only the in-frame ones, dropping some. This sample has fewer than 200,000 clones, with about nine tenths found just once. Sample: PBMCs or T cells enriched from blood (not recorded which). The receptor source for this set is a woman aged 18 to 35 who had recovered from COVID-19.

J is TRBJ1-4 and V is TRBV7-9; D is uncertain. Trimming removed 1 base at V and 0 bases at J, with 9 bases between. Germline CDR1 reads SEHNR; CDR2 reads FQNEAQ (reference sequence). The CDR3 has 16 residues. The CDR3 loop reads CASSLGPAATNEKLFF. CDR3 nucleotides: TGTGCCAGCAGCTTAGGGCCGGCGGCAACTAATGAAAAACTGTTTTTT.

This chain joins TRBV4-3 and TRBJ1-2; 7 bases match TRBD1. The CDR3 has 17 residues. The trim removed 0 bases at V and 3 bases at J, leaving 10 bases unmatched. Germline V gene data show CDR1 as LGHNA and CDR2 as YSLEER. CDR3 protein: CASSQDNIGDRDYGYTF. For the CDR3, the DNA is TGCGCCAGCAGCCAAGATAACATCGGGGACAGAGACTATGGCTACACCTTC.

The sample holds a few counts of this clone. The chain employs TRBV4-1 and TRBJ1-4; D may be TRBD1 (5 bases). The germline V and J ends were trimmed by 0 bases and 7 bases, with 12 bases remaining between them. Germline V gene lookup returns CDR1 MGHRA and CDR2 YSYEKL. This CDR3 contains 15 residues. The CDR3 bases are TGCGCCAGCAGCCAAGAGGCAGGGTCAGGTGAAAAACTGTTTTTT. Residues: CASSQEAGSGEKLFF.